This T cell receptor (beta chain) derives from a study of CD8 T cells in Susac syndrome. Random hexamers were used to reverse transcribe an amount of roughly 0.5 to 1 ug RNA. One entry per CDR3 protein, called by TCRdb with MiXCR from the immunoSEQ multiplex PCR reads. The data hold some 100,000 distinct CDR3 sequences, with 85% to 95% observed a single time. Sequenced: CD4+ T cells from PBMCs. The clonotype comes from a human donor with multiple sclerosis.

CDR3 coding DNA: TGCAGTGCTAGATACGTAGCGTCAGATACGCAGTATTTT. Translated, it gives CSARYVASDTQYF. The chain links TRBV20-1 to TRBJ2-3; D might be TRBD2 (5 bases). In germline, CDR1 is DFQATT, CDR2 SNEGSKA (reference sequence). Trimming cost V 2 bases and J 4 bases, with 10 bases left between them. The CDR3 totals 13 residues.